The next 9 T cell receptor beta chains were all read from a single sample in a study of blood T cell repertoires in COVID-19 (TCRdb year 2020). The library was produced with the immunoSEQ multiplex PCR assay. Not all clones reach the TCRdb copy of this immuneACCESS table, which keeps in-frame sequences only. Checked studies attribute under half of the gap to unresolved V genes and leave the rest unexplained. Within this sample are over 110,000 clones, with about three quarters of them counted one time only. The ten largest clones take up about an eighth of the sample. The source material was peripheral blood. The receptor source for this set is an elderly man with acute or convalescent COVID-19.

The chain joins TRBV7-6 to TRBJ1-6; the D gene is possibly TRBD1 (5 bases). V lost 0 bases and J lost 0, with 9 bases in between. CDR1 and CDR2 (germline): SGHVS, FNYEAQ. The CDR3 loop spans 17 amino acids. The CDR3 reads CASSLAGGSSYNSPLHF. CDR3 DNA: TGTGCCAGCAGCTTAGCGGGGGGAAGCTCCTATAATTCACCCCTCCACTTT. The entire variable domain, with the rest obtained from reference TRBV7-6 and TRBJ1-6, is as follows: GAGVSQSPRYKVTKRGQDVALRCDPISGHVSLYWYRQALGQGPEFLTYFNYEAQQDKSGLPNDRFSAERPEGSISTLTIQRTEQRDSAMYRCASSLAGGSSYNSPLHFGNGTRLTVT.

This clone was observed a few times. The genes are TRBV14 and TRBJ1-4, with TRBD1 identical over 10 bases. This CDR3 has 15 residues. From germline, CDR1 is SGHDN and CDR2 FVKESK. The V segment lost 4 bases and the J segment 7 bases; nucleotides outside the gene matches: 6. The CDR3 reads CASSRRQGAGEKLFF. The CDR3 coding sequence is TGTGCCAGCAGCCGGAGACAGGGGGCGGGTGAAAAACTGTTTTTT. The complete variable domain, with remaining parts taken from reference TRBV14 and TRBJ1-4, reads EAGVTQFPSHSVIEKGQTVTLRCDPISGHDNLYWYRRVMGKEIKFLLHFVKESKQDESGMPNNRFLAERTGGTYSTLKVQPAELEDSGVYFCASSRRQGAGEKLFFGSGTQLSVL.

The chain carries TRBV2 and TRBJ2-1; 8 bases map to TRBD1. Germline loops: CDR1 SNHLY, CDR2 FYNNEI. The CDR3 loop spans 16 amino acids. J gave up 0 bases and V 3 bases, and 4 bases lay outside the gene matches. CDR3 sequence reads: CASSDYTGGSYNEQFF. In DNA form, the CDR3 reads TGTGCCAGCAGTGACTACACAGGGGGCTCCTACAATGAGCAGTTCTTC.

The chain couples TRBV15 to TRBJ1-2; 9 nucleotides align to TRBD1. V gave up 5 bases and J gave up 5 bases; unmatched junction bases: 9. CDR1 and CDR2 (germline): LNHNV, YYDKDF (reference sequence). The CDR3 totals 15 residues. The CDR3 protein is CATSDRRTGEYGYTF. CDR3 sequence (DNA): TGTGCCACCAGCGATAGACGGACAGGGGAATATGGCTACACCTTC. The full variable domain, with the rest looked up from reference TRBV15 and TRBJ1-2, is DAMVIQNPRYQVTQFGKPVTLSCSQTLNHNVMYWYQQKSSQAPKLLFHYYDKDFNNEADTPDNFQSRRPNTSFCFLDIRSPGLGDTAMYLCATSDRRTGEYGYTFGSGTRLTVV.

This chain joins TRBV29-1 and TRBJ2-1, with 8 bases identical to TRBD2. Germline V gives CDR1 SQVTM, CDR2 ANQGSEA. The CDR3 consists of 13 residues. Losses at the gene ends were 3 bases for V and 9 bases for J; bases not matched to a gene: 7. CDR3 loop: CSVDSGGWSEQFF. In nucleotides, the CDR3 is TGCAGCGTTGACAGCGGGGGCTGGAGTGAGCAGTTCTTC.

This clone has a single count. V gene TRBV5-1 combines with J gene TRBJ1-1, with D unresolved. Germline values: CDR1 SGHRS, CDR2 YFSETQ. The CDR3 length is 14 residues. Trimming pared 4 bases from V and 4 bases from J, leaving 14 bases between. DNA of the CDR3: TGCGCCAGCAGCCCCGTTGGCCCGGGCACTGAAGCTTTCTTT. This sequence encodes CASSPVGPGTEAFF.

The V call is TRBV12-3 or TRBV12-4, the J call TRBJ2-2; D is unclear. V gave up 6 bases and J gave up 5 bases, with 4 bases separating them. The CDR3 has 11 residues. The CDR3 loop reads CASSGTGELFF. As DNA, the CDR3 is TGTGCCAGCAGCGGGACCGGGGAGCTGTTTTTT.

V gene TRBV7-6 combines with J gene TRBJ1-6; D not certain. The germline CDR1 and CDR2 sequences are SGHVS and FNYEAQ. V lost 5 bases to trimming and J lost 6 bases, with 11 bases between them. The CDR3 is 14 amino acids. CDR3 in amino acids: CASSAQVLNSPLHF. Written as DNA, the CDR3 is TGTGCCAGCAGCGCACAAGTTCTTAATTCACCCCTCCACTTT.

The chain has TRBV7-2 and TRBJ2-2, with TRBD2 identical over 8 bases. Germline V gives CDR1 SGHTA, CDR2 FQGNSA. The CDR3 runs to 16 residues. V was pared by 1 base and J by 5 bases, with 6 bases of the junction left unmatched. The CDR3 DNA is TGTGCCAGCAGCTTAGGCCCAGCGGGAGATACCGGGGAGCTGTTTTTT. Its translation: CASSLGPAGDTGELFF.